Presented here are 9 T cell receptor beta chains from one specimen sequenced in a study of blood T cell repertoires in COVID-19. The repertoire was sequenced with immunoSEQ multiplex PCR; TCRdb's copy has only in-frame clones and lacks some. This repertoire shows some 140,000 clones, about four fifths found once; its top ten account for more than 10%. Material for sequencing was peripheral blood. The receptors were sampled from a human donor in a cohort sampled during active COVID-19.

The rearrangement uses TRBV5-4 and TRBJ2-7, with TRBD2 as a possible D gene (6 bases). Germline V lookup: CDR1 SGHNT, CDR2 YYREEE (reference sequence). This CDR3 region has 15 residues. Between the trimmed V and J ends, which lost 0 bases and 2 bases, there was a span of 12 bases. CDR3 nucleotides: TGTGCCAGCAGCTTGGCCGGGAGCACCGCCTACGAGCAGTACTTC. This gives the protein CASSLAGSTAYEQYF.

The rearrangement joins TRBV19 to TRBJ1-4, with TRBD1 matching over 8 bases. Germline trimming cut 7 bases from V and 7 bases from J; bases unmatched to any gene: 11. The CDR3 is made up of 15 amino acids. Germline lookup yields CDR1 LNHDA and CDR2 SQIVND (reference sequence). The chain's CDR3 is CASKAGGGIFEKLFF. CDR3 DNA sequence: TGTGCCAGTAAGGCAGGGGGCGGAATATTTGAAAAACTGTTTTTT.

In its sample, this clone was seen once. V usage is TRBV6-6 and J usage is TRBJ1-4, with D possibly TRBD1 on 6 matching bases. The V gene's germline CDR1 is MNHNY and CDR2 SVGAGI (reference sequence). The CDR3 extends over 15 amino acids. Trimming removed 0 bases from V and 7 bases from J, with 12 bases in between. CDR3 region: CASSYSKQGCEKLFF. The CDR3 region has the DNA TGTGCCAGCAGTTACTCGAAACAGGGTTGTGAAAAACTGTTTTTT.

This clone was seen only a few times. The V gene is TRBV5-4, the J gene TRBJ2-7, with 7 bases identical to TRBD2. Germline values: CDR1 SGHNT, CDR2 YYREEE (reference sequence). CDR3 length equals 14 residues. J lost 5 bases, V lost 6 bases, and 11 bases had no gene match. CDR3 loop: CASNRAGWSHEQYF. The CDR3 nucleotides are TGTGCCAGCAACCGAGCGGGGTGGTCCCACGAGCAGTACTTC.

The chain carries TRBV7-6 and TRBJ2-7; D not resolved. V lost 0 bases to trimming and J lost 5 bases, with 5 bases between them. The CDR3 is made up of 12 amino acids. From germline, CDR1 is SGHVS and CDR2 FNYEAQ. The CDR3 loop is CASSLAGDEQYF. CDR3 bases: TGTGCCAGCAGCTTAGCGGGCGACGAGCAGTACTTC.

The chain recombines TRBV19 with TRBJ2-5; 7 bases are a match to TRBD1. V trimming: 5 bases; J trimming: 2 bases; junction bases outside the gene matches: 5. Germline loops: CDR1 LNHDA, CDR2 SQIVND (reference sequence). The CDR3 covers 14 residues. CDR3 nucleotide sequence: TGTGCCAGTAGTTCTGACAGGGCTCAAGAGACCCAGTACTTC. Translated, it gives CASSSDRAQETQYF.

This chain connects TRBV13 to TRBJ2-7; maybe TRBD2 (6 bases). Trimming pared 3 bases from V and 6 bases from J, leaving 6 bases between. Germline V gives CDR1 PRHDT, CDR2 FYEKMQ (reference sequence). This CDR3 has 11 residues. The CDR3 region is CASSLEGEQYF. As DNA, the CDR3 is TGTGCCAGCAGCTTGGAGGGCGAGCAGTACTTC.

This clone was observed a few times. CDR3 region: CASSERSTASQPQHF. The CDR3 nucleotides are TGCGCCAGCAGTGAAAGGAGTACGGCCAGTCAGCCCCAGCATTTT. This chain joins TRBV10-2 and TRBJ1-5; unclear D gene. The CDR3 is 15 amino acids. V was clipped by 3 bases and J by 6 bases, with 15 bases between them. Looked up from germline, CDR1 is WSHSY and CDR2 is SAAADI.

This chain links TRBV4-1 with TRBJ2-5; the D gene is possibly TRBD2 (5 bases). This CDR3 has 18 residues. V gave up 4 bases and J gave up 5 bases, with 26 bases separating them. CDR1 MGHRA and CDR2 YSYEKL come from the germline V gene. The CDR3 here is CASSPPFRRTQAQETQYF. The CDR3 nucleotides are TGCGCCAGCAGCCCCCCTTTTAGGAGGACGCAGGCGCAGGAGACCCAGTACTTC.